This passage covers 8 T cell receptor beta chains from one sample sequenced in a study of monozygotic twins with inflammatory bowel disease. TCRdb re-called the 5' RACE reads and gives one entry per CDR3 protein, without DNA. In all, the sample yields about 150,000 distinct CDR3 sequences. Sequenced material: blood. The receptor set was obtained from a human donor with ulcerative colitis or Crohn's disease, or a healthy co-twin of an affected twin (not recorded which).

The chain has TRBV12-3 or TRBV12-4 and TRBJ2-7; the TRBD2 assignment by TCRdb is unverifiable without DNA. The CDR3 is 14 amino acids. The CDR3 here is CASRTSGASYEQYF.

The chain joins TRBV5-1 to TRBJ2-6. The CDR3 extends over 16 amino acids. Per germline, CDR1 SGHRS and CDR2 YFSETQ. The CDR3 loop reads CAGSLVQSSGANVLTF. Supplemented by reference TRBV5-1 and TRBJ2-6, the full variable domain reads KAGVTQTPRYLIKTRGQQVTLSCSPISGHRSVSWYQQTPGQGLQFLFEYFSETQRNKGNFPGRFSGRQFSNSRSEMNVSTLELGDSALYLCAGSLVQSSGANVLTFGAGSRLTVL.

The chain couples TRBV5-1 to TRBJ1-5; TCRdb proposes TRBD1, but this gene call is untestable without DNA. The CDR3 sequence is 17 residues long. CDR1 is SGHRS and CDR2 is YFSETQ in the germline V gene. The CDR3: CASSFSGTDDSNQPQHF.

The chain is built from TRBV10-3 and TRBJ1-3; TCRdb's D gene call, TRBD1, goes unchecked for lack of DNA. The CDR3 extends over 15 amino acids. CDR1 ENHRY and CDR2 SYGVKD come from the germline V gene. CDR3 in amino acids: CAISLGQPSGNTIYF.

The chain is built from TRBV6-2 or TRBV6-3 and TRBJ2-1; TCRdb gives TRBD2 as the D gene, but with no DNA this cannot be confirmed. The CDR3 is 16 amino acids. Per germline, CDR1 MNHEY and CDR2 SVGEGT. CDR3 region: CASREPGTRGNNEQFF.

J is TRBJ2-7 and V is TRBV10-3; the TCRdb D gene call, TRBD1, has no DNA to confirm it. The CDR3 totals 13 residues. Germline CDR1 ENHRY, CDR2 SYGVKD. The CDR3 region is CAIKGQASYEQYF.

The V call is TRBV15, the J call TRBJ1-4. The germline V gene encodes CDR1 LNHNV and CDR2 YYDKDF (reference sequence). The CDR3 sequence is 16 residues long. The CDR3 is CATSRSGGPADEKLFF. The complete variable domain, with remaining parts taken from reference TRBV15 and TRBJ1-4, reads DAMVIQNPRYQVTQFGKPVTLSCSQTLNHNVMYWYQQKSSQAPKLLFHYYDKDFNNEADTPDNFQSRRPNTSFCFLDIRSPGLGDTAMYLCATSRSGGPADEKLFFGSGTQLSVL.

The gene calls are TRBV7-2 and TRBJ2-3; TCRdb reports TRBD2, a call that lacks DNA to check it against. CDR3 size: 16 residues. Germline loops: CDR1 SGHTA, CDR2 FQGNSA. The CDR3 region is CASSLRSSGLEDTQYF.